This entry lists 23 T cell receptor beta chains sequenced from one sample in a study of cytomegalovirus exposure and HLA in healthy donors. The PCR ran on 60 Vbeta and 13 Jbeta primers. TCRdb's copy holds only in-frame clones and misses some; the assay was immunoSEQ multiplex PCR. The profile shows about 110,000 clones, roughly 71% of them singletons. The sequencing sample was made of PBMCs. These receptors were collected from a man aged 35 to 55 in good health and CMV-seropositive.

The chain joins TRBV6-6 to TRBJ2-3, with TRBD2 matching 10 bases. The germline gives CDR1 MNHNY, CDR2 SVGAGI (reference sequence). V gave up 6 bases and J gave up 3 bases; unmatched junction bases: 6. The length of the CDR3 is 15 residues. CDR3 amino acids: CASSRSGRGTDTQYF. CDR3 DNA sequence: TGTGCCAGCAGCCGGAGCGGGAGGGGAACAGATACGCAGTATTTT.

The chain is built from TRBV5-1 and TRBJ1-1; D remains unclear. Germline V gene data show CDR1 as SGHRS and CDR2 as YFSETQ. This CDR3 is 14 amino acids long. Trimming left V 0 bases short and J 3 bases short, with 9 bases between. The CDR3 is CASSLVASHTEAFF. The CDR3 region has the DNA TGCGCCAGCAGCTTGGTAGCCAGCCACACTGAAGCTTTCTTT.

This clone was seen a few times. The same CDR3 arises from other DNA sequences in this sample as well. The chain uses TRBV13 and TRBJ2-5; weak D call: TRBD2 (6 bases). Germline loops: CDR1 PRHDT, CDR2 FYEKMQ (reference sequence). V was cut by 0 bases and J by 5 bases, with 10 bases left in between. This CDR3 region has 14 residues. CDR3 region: CASSLGLAPETQYF. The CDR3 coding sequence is TGTGCCAGCAGCTTAGGGCTAGCGCCCGAGACCCAGTACTTC.

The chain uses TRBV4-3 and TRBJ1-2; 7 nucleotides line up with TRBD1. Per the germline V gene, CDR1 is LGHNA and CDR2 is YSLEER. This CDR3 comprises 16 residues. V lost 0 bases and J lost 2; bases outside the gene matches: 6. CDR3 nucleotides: TGCGCCAGCAGCCAAGATCACAGGGGACAAAACTATGGCTACACCTTC. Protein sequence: CASSQDHRGQNYGYTF.

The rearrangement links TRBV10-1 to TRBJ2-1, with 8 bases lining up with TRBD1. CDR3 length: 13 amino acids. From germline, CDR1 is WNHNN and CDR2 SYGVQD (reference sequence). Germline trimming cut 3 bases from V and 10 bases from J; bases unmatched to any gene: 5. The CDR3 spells CASSDQGAGEQFF. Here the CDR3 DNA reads TGCGCCAGCAGTGACCAGGGGGCTGGAGAGCAGTTCTTC.

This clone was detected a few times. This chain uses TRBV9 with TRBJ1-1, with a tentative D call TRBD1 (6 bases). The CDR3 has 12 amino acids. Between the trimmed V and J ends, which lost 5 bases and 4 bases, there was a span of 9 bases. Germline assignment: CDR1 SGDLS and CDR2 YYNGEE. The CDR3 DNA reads TGTGCCAGCAGTCCAGGGGCCACTGAAGCTTTCTTT. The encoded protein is CASSPGATEAFF.

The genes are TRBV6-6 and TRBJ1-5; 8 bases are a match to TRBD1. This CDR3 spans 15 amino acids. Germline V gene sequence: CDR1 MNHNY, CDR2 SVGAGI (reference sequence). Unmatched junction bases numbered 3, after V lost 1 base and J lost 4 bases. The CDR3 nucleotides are TGTGCCAGCAGTTACTGGGGGACAGGTAATCAGCCCCAGCATTTT. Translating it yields CASSYWGTGNQPQHF.

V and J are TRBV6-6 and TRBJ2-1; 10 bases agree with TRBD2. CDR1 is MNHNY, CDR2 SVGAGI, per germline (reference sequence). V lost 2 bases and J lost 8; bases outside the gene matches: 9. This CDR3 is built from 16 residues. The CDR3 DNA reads TGTGCCAGCAGTTACCGGACTAGCGGAGGGAGGTATGAGCAGTTCTTC. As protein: CASSYRTSGGRYEQFF.

Here the CDR3 DNA reads TGCGCCAGCAGCGTGGACAGGTACAGTAGCAATCAGCCCCAGCATTTT. This encodes CASSVDRYSSNQPQHF. The J gene is TRBJ1-5, the V gene TRBV4-1; TRBD1 agrees at 7 bases. The germline V gene encodes CDR1 MGHRA and CDR2 YSYEKL. CDR3 length: 16 amino acids. The J segment lost 0 bases and the V segment lost 5 bases, leaving 7 bases of the junction unmatched.

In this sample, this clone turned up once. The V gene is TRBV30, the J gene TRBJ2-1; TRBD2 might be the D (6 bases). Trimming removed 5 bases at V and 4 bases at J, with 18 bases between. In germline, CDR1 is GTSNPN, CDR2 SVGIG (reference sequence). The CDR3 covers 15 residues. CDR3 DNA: TGTGCCTGGGGGGCGGGGAGCGGACCTTACAATGAGCAGTTCTTC. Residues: CAWGAGSGPYNEQFF.

CDR3 loop: CASRSQAGDTYEQYF. The CDR3, as DNA: TGTGCCAGCAGATCCCAGGCGGGGGATACCTACGAGCAGTACTTC. V usage is TRBV7-2 and J usage is TRBJ2-7; 7 nucleotides align to TRBD2. Losses at the gene ends were 6 bases for V and 2 bases for J; bases not matched to a gene: 10. The CDR3 runs to 15 residues. From germline, CDR1 is SGHTA and CDR2 FQGNSA.

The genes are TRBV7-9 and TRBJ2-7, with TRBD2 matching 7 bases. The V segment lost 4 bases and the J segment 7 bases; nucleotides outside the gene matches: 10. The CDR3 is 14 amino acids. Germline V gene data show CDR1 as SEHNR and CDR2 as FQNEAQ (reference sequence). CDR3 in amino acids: CASSYSGYNPEQYF. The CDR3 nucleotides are TGTGCCAGCAGCTATAGCGGGTACAACCCGGAGCAGTACTTC.

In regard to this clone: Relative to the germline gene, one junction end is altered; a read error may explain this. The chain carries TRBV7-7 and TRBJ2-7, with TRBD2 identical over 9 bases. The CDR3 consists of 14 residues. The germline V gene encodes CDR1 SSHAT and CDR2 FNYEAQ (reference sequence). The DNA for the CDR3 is TGTGCTAGCAGCTTAGGGCGGGAGGGTTACGAGCAGTACTTC. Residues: CASSLGREGYEQYF.

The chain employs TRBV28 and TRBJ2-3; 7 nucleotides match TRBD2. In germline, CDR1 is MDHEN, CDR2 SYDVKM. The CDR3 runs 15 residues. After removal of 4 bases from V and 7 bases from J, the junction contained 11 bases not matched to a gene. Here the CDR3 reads CASSSPGGGSYTQYF. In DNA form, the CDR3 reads TGTGCCAGCAGTTCTCCGGGAGGAGGTTCTTATACGCAGTATTTT.

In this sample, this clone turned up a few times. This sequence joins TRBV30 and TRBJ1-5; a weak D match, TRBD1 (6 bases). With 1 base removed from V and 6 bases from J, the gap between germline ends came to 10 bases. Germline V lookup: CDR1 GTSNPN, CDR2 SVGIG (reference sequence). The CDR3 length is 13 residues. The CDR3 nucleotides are TGTGCCTGGAGTGAGGGGGGGCGTCAGCCCCAGCATTTT. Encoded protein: CAWSEGGRQPQHF.

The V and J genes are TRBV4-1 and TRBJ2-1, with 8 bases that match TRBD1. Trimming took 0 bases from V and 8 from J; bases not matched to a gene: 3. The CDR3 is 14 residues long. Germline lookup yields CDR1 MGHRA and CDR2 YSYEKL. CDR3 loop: CASSQENRGDEQFF. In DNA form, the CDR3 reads TGCGCCAGCAGCCAAGAAAACAGGGGGGATGAGCAGTTCTTC.

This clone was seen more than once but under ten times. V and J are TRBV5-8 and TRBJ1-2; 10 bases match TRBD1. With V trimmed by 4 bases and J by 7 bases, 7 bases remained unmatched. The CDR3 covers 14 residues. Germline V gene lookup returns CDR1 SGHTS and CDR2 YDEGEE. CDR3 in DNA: TGTGCCAGCAGCGACGACAGGGGGCATTTTGGCTACACCTTC. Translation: CASSDDRGHFGYTF.

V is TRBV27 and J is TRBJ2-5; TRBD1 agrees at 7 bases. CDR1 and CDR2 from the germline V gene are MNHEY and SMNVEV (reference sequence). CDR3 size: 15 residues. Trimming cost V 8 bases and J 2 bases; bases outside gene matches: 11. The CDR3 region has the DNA TGTGCCAGCGGCCTAAAGGGACAGAAGCAAGAGACCCAGTACTTC. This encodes CASGLKGQKQETQYF.

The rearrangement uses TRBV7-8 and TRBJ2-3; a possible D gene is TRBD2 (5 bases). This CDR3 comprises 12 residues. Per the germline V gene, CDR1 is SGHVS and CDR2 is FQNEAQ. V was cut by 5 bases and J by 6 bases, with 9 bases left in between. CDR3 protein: CASSPSGDTQYF. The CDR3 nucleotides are TGTGCCAGCAGCCCGTCGGGGGATACGCAGTATTTT.

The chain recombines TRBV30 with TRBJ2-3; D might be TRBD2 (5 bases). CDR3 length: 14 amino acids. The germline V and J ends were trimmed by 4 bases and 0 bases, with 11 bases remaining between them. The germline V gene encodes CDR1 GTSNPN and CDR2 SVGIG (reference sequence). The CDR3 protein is CAWTLGISTDTQYF. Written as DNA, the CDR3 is TGTGCCTGGACTCTCGGGATTAGCACAGATACGCAGTATTTT.

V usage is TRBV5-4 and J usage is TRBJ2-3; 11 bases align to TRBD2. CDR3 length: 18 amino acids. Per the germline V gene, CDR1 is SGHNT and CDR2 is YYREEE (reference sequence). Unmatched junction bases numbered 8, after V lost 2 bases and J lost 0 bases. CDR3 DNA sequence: TGTGCCAGCAGCTTTGGGCTAGCGGGGGGCACTAGCACAGATACGCAGTATTTT. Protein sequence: CASSFGLAGGTSTDTQYF.

The DNA for the CDR3 is TGTGCCAGTAGTATCGGTACCCGGGGTCGCAATCAGCCCCAGCATTTT. It codes for CASSIGTRGRNQPQHF. V gene TRBV19 combines with J gene TRBJ1-5; D unresolved. There are 16 residues in the CDR3. V dropped 3 bases and J dropped 2 bases, with 14 bases sitting between them. Germline CDR1 LNHDA, CDR2 SQIVND (reference sequence). Full variable domain (remainder filled in from reference TRBV19 and TRBJ1-5): DGGITQSPKYLFRKEGQNVTLSCEQNLNHDAMYWYRQDPGQGLRLIYYSQIVNDFQKGDIAEGYSVSREKKESFPLTVTSAQKNPTAFYLCASSIGTRGRNQPQHFGDGTRLSIL.

CDR3 in DNA: TGTGCCAGCGGGGACAGTTTTTCGGAAGCTTTCTTT. It specifies CASGDSFSEAFF. The rearrangement joins TRBV28 to TRBJ1-1; 7 bases line up with TRBD1. With V trimmed by 8 bases and J by 8 bases, 8 bases remained unmatched. CDR1 is MDHEN, CDR2 SYDVKM, per germline. The length of the CDR3 is 12 residues.